The 26 T cell receptor beta chains presented below share a single source sample, sequenced in a study of post-analysis software for immune sequencing data. Presence of unique molecular identifiers characterized the TCR beta cDNA libraries. A single record per CDR3 protein comes from TCRdb applying MiXCR to the PCR reads. The data show about 540,000 distinct CDR3 sequences, around a third seen once. General study results and limits: Included in a set of about 5 TRBV segments more frequent in patients than controls were TRBV5-6, TRBV5-1 and TRBV20-1.

These TCRs are of unknown antigen specificity. Sample: blood. Source of these receptors: a girl between 2 and 17 years old with multiple sclerosis.

Only a few counts were recorded for this clonotype. The chain combines TRBV9 with TRBJ2-1; no definite D call. This CDR3 has 15 amino acids. Germline CDR1 SGDLS, CDR2 YYNGEE. V was shortened by 1 base and J by 2 bases, with 10 bases between the two germline ends. DNA of the CDR3: TGTGCCAGCAGCGTACTAGGAGAGGCCTACAATGAGCAGTTCTTC. Translated: CASSVLGEAYNEQFF.

The chain employs TRBV20-1 and TRBJ2-7; 9 bases line up with TRBD1. Per the germline V gene, CDR1 is DFQATT and CDR2 is SNEGSKA (reference sequence). Germline trimming cut 5 bases from V and 6 bases from J; bases unmatched to any gene: 14. The CDR3 extends over 15 amino acids. The CDR3 is CSAAHMSDRGFEQYF. CDR3 nucleotides: TGCAGTGCTGCCCATATGTCGGACAGGGGTTTCGAGCAGTACTTC.

This clonotype has only a few counts. The chain links TRBV5-1 to TRBJ2-7; 15 bases line up with TRBD2. Germline V gives CDR1 SGHRS, CDR2 YFSETQ. CDR3 size: 18 residues. The V gene end was trimmed by 3 bases and the J gene end by 0 bases; junction bases not matched to a gene: 7. The CDR3 reads CASSYGTSGGTSSYEQYF. The CDR3 DNA follows: TGCGCCAGCAGCTACGGGACTAGCGGGGGGACGAGCTCCTACGAGCAGTACTTC.

A few counts support this clonotype. The chain combines TRBV9 with TRBJ2-2; maybe TRBD2 (5 bases). This CDR3 region has 15 residues. V was cut by 1 base and J by 4 bases, with 11 bases left in between. CDR1 SGDLS and CDR2 YYNGEE come from the germline V gene. The CDR3 sequence: CASSVMIGGTGELFF. CDR3 sequence (DNA): TGTGCCAGCAGCGTAATGATAGGAGGCACCGGGGAGCTGTTTTTT.

This clonotype was observed a handful of times. V gene TRBV15 combines with J gene TRBJ2-7; 8 nucleotides line up with TRBD2. The end of the DNA fits TRBJ2-5 better, so the J call may be wrong. CDR1 is LNHNV and CDR2 is YYDKDF in the germline V gene (reference sequence). The length of the CDR3 is 18 residues. The CDR3 region is CATSRGPAGAYALETQYF. CDR3 DNA sequence: TGTGCCACCAGCAGAGGACCAGCGGGGGCTTACGCCCTGGAGACCCAGTACTTC.

The chain employs TRBV7-6 and TRBJ2-1; no firm D call. In germline, CDR1 is SGHVS, CDR2 FNYEAQ. The V and J ends lost 1 base and 2 bases respectively, with 9 bases between them. This CDR3 is 15 amino acids long. CDR3 DNA: TGTGCCAGCAGCTTAGTCCAAAGCCCCTACAATGAGCAGTTCTTC. Translation: CASSLVQSPYNEQFF. The full variable domain, completed using reference TRBV7-6 and TRBJ2-1, is GAGVSQSPRYKVTKRGQDVALRCDPISGHVSLYWYRQALGQGPEFLTYFNYEAQQDKSGLPNDRFSAERPEGSISTLTIQRTEQRDSAMYRCASSLVQSPYNEQFFGPGTRLTVL.

This clonotype came up a few times. The chain employs TRBV29-1 and TRBJ1-2; TRBD1 might be the D (6 bases). V dropped 5 bases and J dropped 4 bases, with 20 bases sitting between them. This CDR3 has 15 amino acids. Germline values: CDR1 SQVTM, CDR2 ANQGSEA. The CDR3 region is CSVRSTDSNPYGYTF. The CDR3 nucleotides read TGCAGCGTTCGATCGACGGACAGCAATCCCTATGGCTACACCTTC.

This clonotype was detected a few times. V and J are TRBV11-2 and TRBJ1-1; D possibly corresponds to TRBD1 (6 bases). V dropped 1 base and J dropped 3 bases, with 18 bases sitting between them. CDR3 length: 17 amino acids. CDR1 and CDR2 from the germline V gene are SGHAT and FQNNGV. The CDR3 nucleotides read TGTGCCAGCAGCTTAGTTACATTTAGGGGGAGGCACACTGAAGCTTTCTTT. It yields the protein CASSLVTFRGRHTEAFF.

The rearrangement links TRBV2 to TRBJ1-2, with D unresolved. Germline values: CDR1 SNHLY, CDR2 FYNNEI. CDR3 length: 15 amino acids. The ends were cut back, 6 bases at V and 1 base at J, with 15 bases in the middle. DNA for the CDR3: TGTGCCAGCAGGGCGTGGGCAGACTTTAACTATGGCTACACCTTC. Protein product: CASRAWADFNYGYTF. Drawing the rest from reference TRBV2 and TRBJ1-2, the complete variable domain is EPEVTQTPSHQVTQMGQEVILRCVPISNHLYFYWYRQILGQKVEFLVSFYNNEISEKSEIFDDQFSVERPDGSNFTLKIRSTKLEDSAMYFCASRAWADFNYGYTFGSGTRLTVV.

V gene TRBV9 combines with J gene TRBJ2-6; D not certain. CDR1 and CDR2 (germline): SGDLS, YYNGEE. Trimming took 0 bases from V and 0 from J, leaving 7 bases between them. The CDR3 loop spans 16 amino acids. The CDR3 nucleotides read TGTGCCAGCAGCGTAGGCCACGGCTCTGGGGCCAACGTCCTGACTTTC. Translated, it gives CASSVGHGSGANVLTF.

The rearrangement links TRBV12-3 or TRBV12-4 to TRBJ1-1; no definite D call. With 6 bases removed from V and 4 bases from J, the gap between germline ends came to 9 bases. The CDR3 has 12 amino acids. In DNA form, the CDR3 reads TGTGCCAGCAGGGAAGTAGGCACTGAAGCTTTCTTT. Residues: CASREVGTEAFF.

The chain carries TRBV6-1 and TRBJ1-2, with D possibly matching TRBD1 (6 bases). Trimming left V 4 bases short and J 3 bases short, with 12 bases between. The CDR3 is made up of 14 amino acids. Germline V lookup: CDR1 MNHNS, CDR2 SASEGT. The DNA of the CDR3 is TGTGCCAGCAGTGTACAGGGCAGCGACTATGGCTACACCTTC. As protein: CASSVQGSDYGYTF.

V is TRBV29-1 and J is TRBJ1-2; the match to TRBD1 covers 7 bases. CDR3 size: 13 residues. Trimming at V came to 3 bases and at J to 2 bases, leaving 3 bases not matched to a gene. The V gene's germline CDR1 is SQVTM and CDR2 ANQGSEA. The CDR3 is CSVDMTGNYGYTF. In DNA, the CDR3 is TGCAGCGTTGATATGACAGGGAACTATGGCTACACCTTC.

This clonotype was recorded a few times. This chain uses TRBV7-2 with TRBJ2-1; 8 bases fit TRBD2. Germline-derived CDR1 and CDR2 are SGHTA and FQGNSA. V dropped 3 bases and J dropped 9; count of bases not matched to a gene: 10. The CDR3 extends over 15 amino acids. CDR3 sequence: CASSFRSGGPIEQFF. CDR3 nucleotide sequence: TGTGCCAGCAGCTTCAGGTCGGGGGGGCCTATTGAGCAGTTCTTC.

The V and J genes are TRBV18 and TRBJ2-3; D might be TRBD1 or TRBD2, each matching 5 bases. Per the germline V gene, CDR1 is KGHSH and CDR2 is LQKENI. V shed 4 bases and J shed 2 bases, with 13 bases lying between them. The CDR3 extends over 15 amino acids. The CDR3 is CASSLRDGSTDTQYF. CDR3 nucleotides: TGTGCCAGCTCACTCCGGGACGGCTCCACAGATACGCAGTATTTT.

This clonotype was observed at least ten times. The chain carries TRBV12-3 or TRBV12-4 and TRBJ1-2; D not resolved. This CDR3 has 11 amino acids. The V and J ends lost 8 bases and 3 bases respectively, with 7 bases between them. CDR3 DNA sequence: TGTGCCAGCTCACTACACTATGGCTACACCTTC. This codes for CASSLHYGYTF.

This clonotype has a single count. The rearrangement uses TRBV25-1 and TRBJ1-1, with no clear D. V lost 2 bases and J lost 5, with 6 bases in between. This CDR3 region has 12 residues. Per germline, CDR1 MGHDK and CDR2 SYGVNS. The CDR3 region has the DNA TGTGCCAGCAGTGAACGGGTGACTGAAGCTTTCTTT. Translation: CASSERVTEAFF.

CDR3: CASRSLAGETDTQYF. The CDR3, as DNA: TGTGCCAGCAGGTCCCTAGCGGGGGAAACAGATACGCAGTATTTT. This rearrangement joins TRBV6-5 to TRBJ2-3; the match to TRBD2 covers 10 bases. The CDR3 totals 15 residues. Germline values: CDR1 MNHEY, CDR2 SVGAGI. Trimming at V came to 6 bases and at J to 3 bases, leaving 6 bases not matched to a gene.

The chain uses TRBV29-1 and TRBJ2-3, with no clear D. The germline V and J ends were trimmed by 5 bases and 1 base, with 10 bases remaining between them. CDR1 is SQVTM and CDR2 is ANQGSEA in the germline V gene. CDR3 length equals 13 residues. The CDR3 protein is CSVCGLGTDTQYF. CDR3 bases: TGCAGCGTTTGTGGCTTGGGCACAGATACGCAGTATTTT.

This clonotype was counted once. The genes are TRBV4-2 and TRBJ2-1; no clear D gene. The CDR3 has 14 residues. CDR1 is LGHNA and CDR2 is YNFKEQ in the germline V gene. The ends were cut back, 0 bases at V and 7 bases at J, with 10 bases in the middle. This CDR3 is CASSQDQAVNEQFF. In nucleotides, the CDR3 is TGTGCCAGCAGCCAAGATCAGGCGGTGAATGAGCAGTTCTTC.

In its sample, this clonotype was seen a few times. V and J are TRBV5-1 and TRBJ1-2; D unresolved. This CDR3 comprises 12 residues. Between the trimmed V and J ends, which lost 0 bases and 8 bases, there was a span of 8 bases. Germline CDR1 is SGHRS and CDR2 is YFSETQ. CDR3 sequence (DNA): TGCGCCAGCAGCTTGGATCGATTAGGCTACACCTTC. Translated: CASSLDRLGYTF.

J is TRBJ2-5 and V is TRBV9; D is uncertain. CDR1 SGDLS and CDR2 YYNGEE come from the germline V gene. V dropped 0 bases and J dropped 0 bases, with 9 bases sitting between them. The CDR3 covers 15 residues. The CDR3: CASSVVGSYQETQYF. The CDR3 region has the DNA TGTGCCAGCAGCGTAGTGGGCAGCTACCAAGAGACCCAGTACTTC.

This clonotype has only a few counts. V usage is TRBV27 and J usage is TRBJ2-1; no firm D call. The V end was cut by 4 bases, the J end by 4 bases, with 14 bases between. The germline V gene has CDR1 MNHEY and CDR2 SMNVEV (reference sequence). The CDR3 consists of 15 residues. The CDR3 DNA reads as TGTGCCAGCAGTTCGGAGTTTTTCCCTTACAATGAGCAGTTCTTC. It is translated as CASSSEFFPYNEQFF.

The V and J genes are TRBV11-2 and TRBJ2-5; 9 bases line up with TRBD1. The CDR3 contains 19 residues. From germline, CDR1 is SGHAT and CDR2 FQNNGV. J gave up 1 base and V 0 bases, and 12 bases lay outside the gene matches. DNA for the CDR3: TGTGCCAGCAGCTTAGATCGGCACCGGGACAGGGCGTCCCAAGAGACCCAGTACTTC. It encodes CASSLDRHRDRASQETQYF.

V and J are TRBV6-5 and TRBJ2-4; D gene ambiguous. The J call may be wrong; the DNA end is better matched by TRBJ2-7. This CDR3 has 15 residues. The germline CDR1 and CDR2 sequences are MNHEY and SVGAGI. The DNA for the CDR3 is TGTGCCAGCAGAGAGACCGGATCGACGCTTAACGAGCAGTACTTC. Residues: CASRETGSTLNEQYF.

This chain joins TRBV30 and TRBJ2-5; 10 positions agree with TRBD1. Judging by the DNA end, TRBJ2-7 fits better; the J call may be wrong. The CDR3 covers 12 residues. Germline CDR1 GTSNPN, CDR2 SVGIG (reference sequence). Written as DNA, the CDR3 is TGTGCCTGGAGACGGACAGGGGGCGAGCAGTACTTC. Its translation: CAWRRTGGEQYF.